These 32 T cell receptor beta chains originate from one sample sequenced in a study of blood T cell repertoires in COVID-19. Generated by immunoSEQ multiplex PCR, the TCRdb table keeps only in-frame clones and is missing some. The sample holds 90,000 to 120,000 clones, 69% seen once. What was sequenced was peripheral blood. All receptors derive from an elderly man with acute or convalescent COVID-19.

This clone was counted a single time. The chain carries TRBV6-2 or TRBV6-3 and TRBJ2-5; 8 bases are shared with TRBD1. CDR3 length equals 15 residues. The V segment lost 6 bases and the J segment 2 bases; nucleotides outside the gene matches: 8. Germline V gene lookup returns CDR1 MNHEY and CDR2 SVGEGT. CDR3: CASSPGTGPQETQYF. The CDR3 DNA is TGTGCCAGCAGCCCCGGGACAGGCCCTCAAGAGACCCAGTACTTC.

The chain is built from TRBV6-5 and TRBJ2-7, with 9 bases matching TRBD1. V lost 7 bases, J lost 5 bases, and 9 bases stayed unmatched. Germline V lookup: CDR1 MNHEY, CDR2 SVGAGI. The CDR3 is 14 residues long. The CDR3 sequence is CASTPGQGDHEQYF. The CDR3 DNA follows: TGTGCCAGCACTCCGGGACAGGGTGACCACGAGCAGTACTTC.

J is TRBJ2-7 and V is TRBV4-2, with 7 bases lining up with TRBD2. Germline values: CDR1 LGHNA, CDR2 YNFKEQ. The CDR3 has 16 residues. The V gene end was trimmed by 0 bases and the J gene end by 4 bases; junction bases not matched to a gene: 9. The CDR3 spells CASSQDLKGRVYEQYF. Here the CDR3 DNA reads TGTGCCAGCAGCCAAGATCTGAAAGGGAGGGTTTACGAGCAGTACTTC.

This chain connects TRBV5-6 to TRBJ1-5; D call uncertain. The CDR3 is 15 amino acids. Germline CDR1 reads SGHDT; CDR2 reads YYEEEE. Trimming pared 1 base from V and 1 base from J, leaving 9 bases between. The CDR3 DNA reads TGTGCCAGCAGCTTGACCCCGGTAAGCAATCAGCCCCAGCATTTT. Translating it yields CASSLTPVSNQPQHF.

As regards this clone: Other DNA sequences of this sample code for an identical CDR3. V gene TRBV18 combines with J gene TRBJ1-1; D might be TRBD1 (5 bases). Trimming cost V 5 bases and J 1 base, with 8 bases left between them. This CDR3 contains 13 residues. In germline, CDR1 is KGHSH, CDR2 LQKENI. DNA of the CDR3: TGTGCCAGCTCAGCCGACAGGAACACTGAAGCTTTCTTT. Its translation: CASSADRNTEAFF.

This clone came up a few times. The chain couples TRBV5-8 to TRBJ1-5; 11 bases map to TRBD1. Trimming cost V 0 bases and J 4 bases; bases outside gene matches: 0. This CDR3 region has 15 residues. Germline CDR1 reads SGHTS; CDR2 reads YDEGEE. The CDR3 bases are TGTGCCAGCAGCTTGGGGGACAGGGGGAATCAGCCCCAGCATTTT. Residues: CASSLGDRGNQPQHF.

This clone was seen just once. This sequence joins TRBV3-1 (or the pseudogene TRBV3-2) and TRBJ1-5, with a weak D call TRBD1 (5 bases). V lost 1 base, J lost 11 bases, and 12 bases lay in between. Germline CDR1 LGHDT, CDR2 YNNKEL (reference sequence). The CDR3 spans 13 residues. The CDR3 spells CASSQGAPGAQHF. For the CDR3, the DNA is TGTGCCAGCAGCCAAGGAGCCCCGGGGGCCCAGCATTTT.

The gene calls are TRBV6-2 or TRBV6-3 and TRBJ2-7; TRBD2 might be the D (5 bases). Trimming left V 4 bases short and J 6 bases short, with 13 bases between. The CDR3 extends over 13 amino acids. Per the germline V gene, CDR1 is MNHEY and CDR2 is SVGEGT. CDR3 DNA: TGTGCCAGCAGTTTCTCTGTTGGAGGCGAGCAGTACTTC. Protein product: CASSFSVGGEQYF.

The chain carries TRBV27 and TRBJ2-1, with D possibly being TRBD2 (6 bases). Germline values: CDR1 MNHEY, CDR2 SMNVEV (reference sequence). Trimming removed 5 bases from V and 2 bases from J, with 10 bases in between. This CDR3 is built from 14 residues. This CDR3 reads CASSRGGAYNEQFF. CDR3 nucleotides: TGTGCCAGCAGTCGTGGCGGGGCCTACAATGAGCAGTTCTTC.

This clone has only one observation. V usage is TRBV7-2 and J usage is TRBJ2-2; 7 nucleotides agree with TRBD1. Germline lookup yields CDR1 SGHTA and CDR2 FQGNSA. The CDR3 totals 15 residues. The ends lost 5 bases at V and 1 base at J; junction bases unmatched: 4. Here the CDR3 reads CASSGRTGNTGELFF. As DNA, the CDR3 is TGTGCCAGCAGCGGCCGGACAGGGAACACCGGGGAGCTGTTTTTT.

The rearrangement links TRBV6-2 or TRBV6-3 to TRBJ2-3; D not resolved. The germline V gene has CDR1 MNHEY and CDR2 SVGEGT. V lost 2 bases and J 4 bases, leaving 13 bases between the germline ends. The CDR3 totals 15 residues. The CDR3 spells CASSYRGSPSDTQYF. The CDR3 region has the DNA TGTGCCAGCAGTTACCGAGGCTCTCCGTCAGATACGCAGTATTTT.

This sequence joins TRBV18 and TRBJ2-1, with 16 bases identical to TRBD2. After removal of 4 bases from V and 1 base from J, the junction contained 7 bases not matched to a gene. The CDR3 loop spans 19 amino acids. Per the germline V gene, CDR1 is KGHSH and CDR2 is LQKENI. For the CDR3, the DNA is TGTGCCAGCTCACGACCGGGACTAGCGGGAGGGCGGTCCTACAATGAGCAGTTCTTC. Residues: CASSRPGLAGGRSYNEQFF.

V usage is TRBV7-2 and J usage is TRBJ1-1, with a possible D match to TRBD1 (5 bases). This CDR3 is built from 16 residues. Germline CDR1 and CDR2: SGHTA and FQGNSA. V gave up 3 bases and J gave up 3 bases, with 17 bases separating them. As DNA, the CDR3 is TGTGCCAGCAGCTTCTTTTCAGGGCGGAGGGACACTGAAGCTTTCTTT. Encoded protein: CASSFFSGRRDTEAFF.

The gene calls are TRBV9 and TRBJ2-5; 11 bases fit TRBD1. Germline values: CDR1 SGDLS, CDR2 YYNGEE. The CDR3 length is 17 residues. V was clipped by 0 bases and J by 5 bases; unmatched bases: 9. The CDR3 DNA sequence: TGTGCCAGCAGCGTAGGTCCGGGACAGGGGGGCCGGGAGACCCAGTACTTC. Its translation: CASSVGPGQGGRETQYF.

This rearrangement joins TRBV27 to TRBJ1-5; the D gene is possibly TRBD1 (6 bases). CDR3 size: 18 residues. Deletions cut 2 bases from V and 3 bases from J, with 20 bases between. Germline lookup yields CDR1 MNHEY and CDR2 SMNVEV (reference sequence). Here the CDR3 reads CASSLTQPGTLNNQPQHF. In nucleotides, the CDR3 is TGTGCCAGCAGTTTAACGCAGCCCGGGACACTAAACAATCAGCCCCAGCATTTT.

A single count supports this clone. V is TRBV28 and J is TRBJ2-1, with 14 bases fitting TRBD2. Per germline, CDR1 MDHEN and CDR2 SYDVKM. The V and J ends lost 6 bases and 3 bases, in that order; junction bases with no gene match: 7. CDR3 length: 17 residues. CDR3 amino acids: CASRRTSGRISYNEQFF. The CDR3 DNA sequence: TGTGCCAGCAGACGGACTAGCGGGAGGATTAGCTACAATGAGCAGTTCTTC.

This chain links TRBV13 with TRBJ2-3; TRBD2 aligns across 9 bases. The CDR3 is made up of 16 amino acids. CDR1 is PRHDT, CDR2 FYEKMQ, per germline (reference sequence). Trimming removed 0 bases from V and 6 bases from J; junction bases left unmatched: 7. CDR3 protein: CASSLGRSGRGDTQYF. The CDR3 nucleotides are TGTGCCAGCAGCTTAGGCCGTAGCGGGAGAGGGGATACGCAGTATTTT.

The genes are TRBV4-3 and TRBJ2-5; D call uncertain. Germline loops: CDR1 LGHNA, CDR2 YSLEER. This CDR3 is 13 amino acids long. V was clipped by 1 base and J by 3 bases, with 6 bases between them. The CDR3 DNA reads as TGCGCCAGCAGCCAAGGTCTAAAAGAGACCCAGTACTTC. This encodes CASSQGLKETQYF.

The chain is built from TRBV6-9 and TRBJ1-1; no definite D call. The germline CDR1 and CDR2 sequences are MNHGY and SVAAGI. V lost 2 bases and J 1 base, leaving 8 bases between the germline ends. The CDR3 loop spans 14 amino acids. CDR3 nucleotide sequence: TGTGCCAGCAGTTATCGGGAGAGGAACACTGAAGCTTTCTTT. Translation: CASSYRERNTEAFF.

The chain has TRBV5-4 and TRBJ2-2; tentative D call: TRBD1 (6 bases). Germline-derived CDR1 and CDR2 are SGHNT and YYREEE (reference sequence). The CDR3 length is 16 residues. Trimming removed 4 bases from V and 6 bases from J, with 19 bases in between. CDR3: CASSPVPRTVSGELFF. DNA for the CDR3: TGTGCCAGCAGCCCGGTCCCCAGGACAGTTTCCGGGGAGCTGTTTTTT.

There are a few counts of this clone. The V and J genes are TRBV6-2 or TRBV6-3 and TRBJ2-1; TRBD2 matches 7 bases. V gave up 4 bases and J gave up 9 bases; unmatched junction bases: 3. CDR3 length: 12 residues. Germline V gene data show CDR1 as MNHEY and CDR2 as SVGEGT. The CDR3 is CASSSLAGEQFF. In nucleotides, the CDR3 is TGTGCCAGCAGTTCATTAGCGGGTGAGCAGTTCTTC.

This clone appeared once. This chain connects TRBV6-2 or TRBV6-3 to TRBJ2-3; tentatively, D is TRBD1 (6 bases). Per germline, CDR1 MNHEY and CDR2 SVGEGT. This CDR3 contains 15 residues. Trimming removed 6 bases at V and 2 bases at J, with 15 bases between. This CDR3 reads CASSDRSGATDTQYF. In DNA form, the CDR3 reads TGTGCCAGCAGCGACAGGTCCGGGGCCACAGATACGCAGTATTTT.

J is TRBJ2-1 and V is TRBV4-3; the match to TRBD2 covers 13 bases. Trimming cost V 0 bases and J 7 bases; bases outside gene matches: 6. Germline CDR1 is LGHNA and CDR2 is YSLEER. The CDR3 covers 17 residues. CDR3 in DNA: TGCGCCAGCAGCCAAGAGGAGGGGACTAGCGGGAAGAATGAGCAGTTCTTC. Its protein is CASSQEEGTSGKNEQFF.

The rearrangement uses TRBV30 and TRBJ2-7, with a weak D call TRBD1 (6 bases). This CDR3 contains 13 residues. Germline V gene sequence: CDR1 GTSNPN, CDR2 SVGIG (reference sequence). Trimming removed 2 bases from V and 3 bases from J, with 11 bases in between. The CDR3 sequence is CAWSTGGGYEQYF. CDR3 nucleotide sequence: TGTGCCTGGAGTACTGGGGGCGGCTACGAGCAGTACTTC.

This rearrangement joins TRBV14 to TRBJ2-1; the D gene is possibly TRBD2 (6 bases). The CDR3 covers 17 residues. From germline, CDR1 is SGHDN and CDR2 FVKESK. V lost 1 base and J lost 9, with 22 bases in between. CDR3 loop: CASSQVVRTLAPIEQFF. CDR3 nucleotide sequence: TGTGCCAGCAGCCAAGTCGTGCGAACGCTAGCGCCGATTGAGCAGTTCTTC.

The chain has TRBV6-1 and TRBJ2-3; 7 nucleotides align to TRBD2. The CDR3 covers 14 residues. Germline values: CDR1 MNHNS, CDR2 SASEGT. J lost 1 base, V lost 7 bases, and 5 bases had no gene match. CDR3 loop: CASKRLARTDTQYF. The CDR3 nucleotides read TGTGCCAGCAAAAGACTAGCCCGCACAGATACGCAGTATTTT.

This clone was detected only a few times. The chain joins TRBV2 to TRBJ2-1; D possibly corresponds to TRBD2 (6 bases). Trimming left V 8 bases short and J 7 bases short, with 24 bases between. CDR1 is SNHLY and CDR2 is FYNNEI in the germline V gene. The CDR3 runs 16 residues. The CDR3 reads CASEAGGTGGVNEQFF. CDR3 nucleotides: TGTGCCAGCGAGGCGGGCGGGACTGGAGGTGTGAATGAGCAGTTCTTC.

The genes are TRBV7-9 and TRBJ2-7; 8 bases are shared with TRBD1. The germline gives CDR1 SEHNR, CDR2 FQNEAQ (reference sequence). The J segment lost 2 bases and the V segment lost 6 bases, leaving 9 bases of the junction unmatched. The CDR3 is 15 residues long. DNA of the CDR3: TGTGCCAGCAGTTCAACGGGACAGGACCCCTACGAGCAGTACTTC. This encodes CASSSTGQDPYEQYF. The complete variable domain, with remaining parts taken from reference TRBV7-9 and TRBJ2-7, reads DTGVSQNPRHKITKRGQNVTFRCDPISEHNRLYWYRQTLGQGPEFLTYFQNEAQLEKSRLLSDRFSAERPKGSFSTLEIQRTEQGDSAMYLCASSSTGQDPYEQYFGPGTRLTVT.

The chain carries TRBV19 and TRBJ2-7; maybe TRBD1 (6 bases). Trimming took 5 bases from V and 6 from J, leaving 14 bases between them. Germline V CDR1 and CDR2: LNHDA, SQIVND (reference sequence). The CDR3 spans 13 residues. CDR3 sequence reads: CASSFRQAGEQYF. CDR3 DNA: TGTGCCAGTAGTTTCAGACAGGCGGGCGAGCAGTACTTC.

The DNA for the CDR3 is TGTGCCAGCAGCCCCTCCGACAGGGTTTCCAACTATGGCTACACCTTC. This sequence encodes CASSPSDRVSNYGYTF. The rearrangement links TRBV9 to TRBJ1-2; TRBD1 agrees at 7 bases. Germline V CDR1 and CDR2: SGDLS, YYNGEE. V lost 4 bases to trimming and J lost 2 bases; unmatched junction nucleotides: 11. This CDR3 comprises 16 residues.

This chain links TRBV7-6 with TRBJ1-2; unclear D gene. CDR3 length: 14 amino acids. Germline lookup yields CDR1 SGHVS and CDR2 FNYEAQ. With 5 bases removed from V and 2 bases from J, the gap between germline ends came to 12 bases. This CDR3 is CASSRGPGNYGYTF. CDR3 DNA: TGTGCCAGCAGCCGCGGACCGGGAAACTATGGCTACACCTTC. Based on the CDR3 plus reference TRBV7-6 and TRBJ1-2, the full variable domain is GAGVSQSPRYKVTKRGQDVALRCDPISGHVSLYWYRQALGQGPEFLTYFNYEAQQDKSGLPNDRFSAERPEGSISTLTIQRTEQRDSAMYRCASSRGPGNYGYTFGSGTRLTVV.

The gene calls are TRBV19 and TRBJ1-6, with unresolved D. Trimming cost V 2 bases and J 5 bases, with 7 bases left between them. The CDR3 length is 14 residues. In germline, CDR1 is LNHDA, CDR2 SQIVND (reference sequence). In nucleotides, the CDR3 is TGTGCCAGTAGTATACTTACAGATAATTCACCCCTCCACTTT. It is translated as CASSILTDNSPLHF.